Shown below are 16 T cell receptor beta chains from a single sample sequenced in a study of a mutant IDH1 vaccine in newly diagnosed glioma. Time point defined: baseline, week 1 (first vaccination visit). This sample's treatment: pre-vaccination baseline after standard-of-care therapy. Profiled with immunoSEQ multiplex PCR; TCRdb holds only in-frame clones, not every one. The sample lists about 59,000 clones, 75% to 95% occurring once. The sequencing here drew on PBMCs, taken from a glioma patient treated with radiotherapy, temozolomide or both. These receptors came from a man aged 45-65 years with glioma.

The chain links TRBV2 to TRBJ2-5; no reliable D call. Between the trimmed V and J ends, which lost 1 base and 3 bases, there was a span of 0 bases. CDR3 length: 11 residues. Germline V CDR1 and CDR2: SNHLY, FYNNEI. This CDR3 reads CASSEEETQYF. Written as DNA, the CDR3 is TGTGCCAGCAGTGAAGAAGAGACCCAGTACTTC.

CDR3 DNA: TGTGCCAGCAGCTCCGGGACAGCGAACACTGAAGCTTTCTTT. Translating gives CASSSGTANTEAFF. The genes are TRBV7-8 and TRBJ1-1, with 7 positions matching TRBD1. The ends lost 4 bases at V and 1 base at J; junction bases unmatched: 3. The germline gives CDR1 SGHVS, CDR2 FQNEAQ. This CDR3 region has 14 residues.

The chain is built from TRBV4-2 and TRBJ1-1, with D tentatively TRBD1 (5 bases). V was cut by 4 bases and J by 4 bases, with 16 bases left in between. CDR1 and CDR2 (germline): LGHNA, YNFKEQ. The CDR3 spans 15 residues. The CDR3 loop is CASSPRVGVSTEAFF. For the CDR3, the DNA is TGTGCCAGCAGCCCCAGGGTTGGAGTCAGCACTGAAGCTTTCTTT.

The V and J genes are TRBV7-6 and TRBJ1-1, with D maybe TRBD1 (5 bases). The CDR3 extends over 14 amino acids. The V and J ends lost 0 bases and 3 bases respectively, with 8 bases between them. Germline CDR1 is SGHVS and CDR2 is FNYEAQ. CDR3 amino acids: CASSLATRDTEAFF. DNA for the CDR3: TGTGCCAGCAGCTTAGCGACCAGGGACACTGAAGCTTTCTTT.

This clone was seen a single time. V and J are TRBV30 and TRBJ1-4; TRBD1 is a possible D gene (6 bases). Germline CDR1 is GTSNPN and CDR2 is SVGIG (reference sequence). This CDR3 has 12 residues. V was pared by 0 bases and J by 7 bases, with 6 bases between. CDR3 region: CAWSVQGEKLFF. The CDR3, as DNA: TGTGCCTGGAGTGTACAGGGTGAAAAACTGTTTTTT.

This chain connects TRBV5-4 to TRBJ2-3, with 9 bases identical to TRBD2. J lost 4 bases, V lost 4 bases, and 7 bases had no gene match. The CDR3 has 15 residues. Germline CDR1 reads SGHNT; CDR2 reads YYREEE (reference sequence). CDR3 protein: CASSLRTSAADTQYF. CDR3 sequence (DNA): TGTGCCAGCAGCCTACGGACTAGCGCGGCAGATACGCAGTATTTT. The variable domain in full, with the rest retrieved from reference TRBV5-4 and TRBJ2-3, is ETGVTQSPTHLIKTRGQQVTLRCSSQSGHNTVSWYQQALGQGPQFIFQYYREEENGRGNFPPRFSGLQFPNYSSELNVNALELDDSALYLCASSLRTSAADTQYFGPGTRLTVL.

A few counts support this clone. The J gene is TRBJ1-3, the V gene TRBV7-9; 8 positions match TRBD1. V was pared by 1 base and J by 2 bases, with 4 bases of the junction left unmatched. This CDR3 is built from 16 residues. Germline values: CDR1 SEHNR, CDR2 FQNEAQ (reference sequence). Written as DNA, the CDR3 is TGTGCCAGCAGCTTAGTAGGACAGGGTACTGGAAACACCATATATTTT. It is translated as CASSLVGQGTGNTIYF.

The chain recombines TRBV6-1 with TRBJ2-7; D is possibly TRBD1 (6 bases). CDR1 and CDR2 (germline): MNHNS, SASEGT. This CDR3 has 15 residues. V was cut by 4 bases and J by 0 bases, with 13 bases left in between. CDR3 amino acids: CASSGRQVASYEQYF. CDR3 DNA sequence: TGTGCCAGCAGTGGGCGACAGGTTGCCTCCTACGAGCAGTACTTC.

For the CDR3, the DNA is TGTGCCAGCAGTTGGTACAGAAATGAGCAGTTCTTC. Encoded protein: CASSWYRNEQFF. The rearrangement joins TRBV6-5 to TRBJ2-1, with D uncertain. Germline CDR1 reads MNHEY; CDR2 reads SVGAGI. This CDR3 spans 12 amino acids. V dropped 4 bases and J dropped 7 bases, with 8 bases sitting between them.

The rearrangement joins TRBV28 to TRBJ2-1; 7 positions match TRBD2. The trim removed 7 bases at V and 4 bases at J, leaving 10 bases unmatched. This CDR3 comprises 15 residues. Germline assignment: CDR1 MDHEN and CDR2 SYDVKM. CDR3 loop: CASILREGGYNEQFF. The DNA of the CDR3 is TGTGCCAGCATTCTGAGGGAGGGAGGGTACAATGAGCAGTTCTTC.

The chain joins TRBV4-3 to TRBJ1-1, with unresolved D. This CDR3 region has 12 residues. Germline V gene sequence: CDR1 LGHNA, CDR2 YSLEER. With 3 bases removed from V and 8 bases from J, the gap between germline ends came to 10 bases. This CDR3 is CASSQEDWEAFF. CDR3 DNA: TGCGCCAGCAGCCAGGAAGACTGGGAAGCTTTCTTT.

The rearrangement links TRBV7-3 to TRBJ1-6; D gene uncertain. Per germline, CDR1 SGHTA and CDR2 FQGTGA. Between the trimmed V and J ends, which lost 4 bases and 6 bases, there was a span of 10 bases. This CDR3 is built from 14 residues. CDR3 nucleotides: TGTGCCAGCAGCTCAGGACGGACTAATTCACCCCTCCACTTT. As protein: CASSSGRTNSPLHF.

This clone was observed a few times. The rearrangement uses TRBV6-6 and TRBJ1-6, with TRBD1 matching over 8 bases. V dropped 4 bases and J dropped 7; count of bases not matched to a gene: 3. From germline, CDR1 is MNHNY and CDR2 SVGAGI (reference sequence). The CDR3 totals 14 residues. Here the CDR3 reads CASSSTGVNSPLHF. The CDR3 region has the DNA TGTGCCAGCAGTTCGACAGGGGTAAATTCACCCCTCCACTTT.

V is TRBV6-1 and J is TRBJ2-7, with D perhaps matching TRBD1 (5 bases). Trimming left V 1 base short and J 3 bases short, with 13 bases between. The CDR3 totals 15 residues. Per the germline V gene, CDR1 is MNHNS and CDR2 is SASEGT. The CDR3 nucleotides read TGTGCCAGCAGTGAAGAGCAGGGCACACTCTACGAGCAGTACTTC. This sequence encodes CASSEEQGTLYEQYF.

CDR3 bases: TGTGCCTGGAGTGGGGGGGTTTGGGACAGGGTCTCTGGGGCCAACGTCCTGACTTTC. As protein: CAWSGGVWDRVSGANVLTF. The chain couples TRBV30 to TRBJ2-6; the match to TRBD1 covers 9 bases. The CDR3 has 19 amino acids. Germline-derived CDR1 and CDR2 are GTSNPN and SVGIG (reference sequence). V lost 1 base, J lost 0 bases, and 10 bases stayed unmatched.

Written as DNA, the CDR3 is TGTGCCAGCAGTGTCAGGGAGCGCTCCGAGCAGTACTTC. It yields the protein CASSVRERSEQYF. The J gene is TRBJ2-7, the V gene TRBV2, with D tentatively TRBD1 or TRBD2 (5 bases each). Germline CDR1 and CDR2: SNHLY and FYNNEI. This CDR3 contains 13 residues. V was clipped by 4 bases and J by 6 bases, with 13 bases between them.